One sample yielded the 9 T cell receptor beta chains listed below, sequenced in a study of cytomegalovirus exposure and HLA in healthy donors. It was with 60 Vbeta and 13 Jbeta primers that the PCR ran. Here immunoSEQ multiplex PCR was the method, and the copy in TCRdb shows in-frame clones only, minus some. Of about 170,000 clones in the sample, around 77% were seen once. The specimen sequenced was PBMCs. The receptors come from a female donor in good health and CMV-seronegative.

This clone was picked up a small number of times. The chain uses TRBV9 and TRBJ2-5; possible D gene TRBD1, 6 bases. With 3 bases removed from V and 1 base from J, the gap between germline ends came to 13 bases. CDR3 length: 15 amino acids. Germline CDR1 SGDLS, CDR2 YYNGEE. DNA of the CDR3: TGTGCCAGCAGCGAGGACAGCCGATCCCAAGAGACCCAGTACTTC. Amino acid sequence: CASSEDSRSQETQYF.

This chain links TRBV7-9 with TRBJ1-5, with 8 bases fitting TRBD1. Germline-derived CDR1 and CDR2 are SEHNR and FQNEAQ (reference sequence). With 4 bases clipped from V and 5 bases from J, the junction kept 7 bases outside the gene matches. This CDR3 has 15 amino acids. The chain's CDR3 is CASSSPDRGDQPQHF. Written as DNA, the CDR3 is TGTGCCAGCAGCTCCCCCGACAGGGGCGATCAGCCCCAGCATTTT. The full variable domain, completed using reference TRBV7-9 and TRBJ1-5, is DTGVSQNPRHKITKRGQNVTFRCDPISEHNRLYWYRQTLGQGPEFLTYFQNEAQLEKSRLLSDRFSAERPKGSFSTLEIQRTEQGDSAMYLCASSSPDRGDQPQHFGDGTRLSIL.

This clone has just a few counts. This sequence joins TRBV5-4 and TRBJ1-3; D is perhaps TRBD1 (5 bases). In germline, CDR1 is SGHNT, CDR2 YYREEE (reference sequence). The CDR3 runs 16 residues. V was trimmed by 0 bases and J by 4 bases, leaving 14 bases between them. CDR3 protein: CASSLAAGTSGNTIYF. DNA for the CDR3: TGTGCCAGCAGCTTGGCCGCCGGGACTTCAGGAAACACCATATATTTT.

The chain links TRBV18 to TRBJ1-5; possible D gene TRBD1, 6 bases. Trimming took off 2 bases at V and 7 bases at J, with 12 bases between the two ends. Per germline, CDR1 KGHSH and CDR2 LQKENI. CDR3 length: 14 amino acids. The CDR3 loop is CASSPWDTGQPQHF. CDR3 nucleotide sequence: TGTGCCAGCTCACCATGGGACACCGGACAGCCCCAGCATTTT.

V gene TRBV7-8 combines with J gene TRBJ1-1; TRBD1 matches 8 bases. CDR1 SGHVS and CDR2 FQNEAQ come from the germline V gene. The CDR3 extends over 15 amino acids. V was clipped by 0 bases and J by 7 bases; unmatched bases: 7. This chain's CDR3 is CASSLASGTGIEAFF. In DNA form, the CDR3 reads TGTGCCAGCAGCTTAGCGTCCGGGACAGGCATTGAAGCTTTCTTT.

The chain combines TRBV19 with TRBJ1-2; D uncertain. This CDR3 comprises 13 residues. Germline CDR1 is LNHDA and CDR2 is SQIVND (reference sequence). Trimming removed 3 bases from V and 8 bases from J, with 13 bases in between. As DNA, the CDR3 is TGTGCCAGTAGTATCTCTAGGGAGGACGGCTACACCTTC. It encodes CASSISREDGYTF.

The sample holds one count of this clone. V gene TRBV7-2 combines with J gene TRBJ2-7; 9 positions match TRBD2. The CDR3 is 16 amino acids. Germline V gene data show CDR1 as SGHTA and CDR2 as FQGNSA. The V gene end was trimmed by 1 base and the J gene end by 1 base; junction bases not matched to a gene: 5. CDR3 in DNA: TGTGCCAGCAGCTTAGTGGCCCTAGCGGGGTCCTACGAGCAGTACTTC. It specifies CASSLVALAGSYEQYF.

The CDR3: CASSLDTATNEKLFF. CDR3 nucleotide sequence: TGCGCCAGCAGCTTAGACACTGCAACTAATGAAAAACTGTTTTTT. The V and J genes are TRBV5-1 and TRBJ1-4; the D is unclear. The CDR3 runs to 15 residues. V was clipped by 2 bases and J by 0 bases, with 8 bases between them. Germline V lookup: CDR1 SGHRS, CDR2 YFSETQ.

The CDR3 sequence: CASSELQGVTNTEAFF. As DNA, the CDR3 is TGTGCCAGCAGTGAATTACAGGGGGTTACGAACACTGAAGCTTTCTTT. V and J are TRBV2 and TRBJ1-1, with 8 bases that match TRBD1. With V trimmed by 2 bases and J by 1 base, 6 bases remained unmatched. From germline, CDR1 is SNHLY and CDR2 FYNNEI. There are 16 residues in the CDR3.